The 29 T cell receptor beta chains reported below all come from one sample, sequenced in a study of T cells in Graves' hyperthyroidism and ophthalmopathy (dated by TCRdb to about 2019). The library was obtained by multiplex PCR. Sequencing was performed on an Illumina HiSeq 2000. Amplification of TCR beta CDR3 regions was carried out from RNA transcripts. The TCR CDR3 was subjected to a first round of RT-PCR using the HTBI primer set and the Qiagen OneStep RT-PCR kit. Clones were called with MiXCR by TCRdb after fastp trimmed the public reads at Q25, and only in-frame beta chains were retained. Rows matching on CDR3 protein sequence are summarized as one entry with the most common DNA and genes. Within this sample are around 200,000 distinct CDR3 sequences, with approximately 20% of them counted one time only. Together, the top ten hold approximately 40% of the sample. Sequencing was done on a sample of blood. These receptors were obtained from a man in his forties with Graves' hyperthyroidism.

This clonotype has at least ten counts. The CDR3 reads CASSLEQFPGGYTF. CDR3 bases: TGCGCCAGCAGCTTGGAACAGTTTCCTGGAGGCTACACCTTC. This chain uses TRBV5-1 with TRBJ1-2; D unclear. The germline V and J ends were trimmed by 0 bases and 8 bases, with 14 bases remaining between them. The CDR3 sequence is 14 residues long. CDR1 SGHRS and CDR2 YFSETQ come from the germline V gene. The whole variable domain, remainder taken from reference TRBV5-1 and TRBJ1-2, is KAGVTQTPRYLIKTRGQQVTLSCSPISGHRSVSWYQQTPGQGLQFLFEYFSETQRNKGNFPGRFSGRQFSNSRSEMNVSTLELGDSALYLCASSLEQFPGGYTFGSGTRLTVV.

This clonotype has at least ten counts. The rearrangement links TRBV12-3 or TRBV12-4 to TRBJ1-2, with D possibly TRBD1 on 5 matching bases. The CDR3 totals 14 residues. V was pared by 6 bases and J by 5 bases, with 16 bases between. The CDR3 coding sequence is TGTGCCAGCAGCCCTTCCTACAGGCCGTATGGCTACACCTTC. It specifies CASSPSYRPYGYTF.

The J gene is TRBJ2-7, the V gene TRBV11-2, with D hard to call. This CDR3 comprises 14 residues. CDR1 is SGHAT, CDR2 FQNNGV, per germline. V was shortened by 2 bases and J by 7 bases, with 15 bases between the two germline ends. The CDR3 reads CASSLFLYGWEQYF. CDR3 nucleotide sequence: TGTGCCAGCAGCTTATTTCTTTATGGCTGGGAGCAGTACTTC.

V and J are TRBV13 and TRBJ1-5, with TRBD1 matching 7 bases. The CDR3 totals 14 residues. Germline CDR1 reads PRHDT; CDR2 reads FYEKMQ (reference sequence). Germline trimming cut 4 bases from V and 7 bases from J; bases unmatched to any gene: 7. DNA of the CDR3: TGTGCCAGCAGCTCTAGACAGGGCTCGCAGCCCCAGCATTTT. As protein: CASSSRQGSQPQHF.

This clonotype was detected a few times. This chain joins TRBV7-8 and TRBJ1-2; a possible D gene is TRBD1 (5 bases). Germline-derived CDR1 and CDR2 are SGHVS and FQNEAQ. Deletions cut 5 bases from V and 2 bases from J, with 21 bases between. The CDR3 has 17 amino acids. This CDR3 is CASSGQRIMGGNYGYTF. In DNA, the CDR3 is TGTGCCAGCAGCGGACAACGGATCATGGGAGGAAACTATGGCTACACCTTC.

This clonotype was counted only a few times. The J gene is TRBJ1-2, the V gene TRBV7-9; tentatively, D is TRBD1 (5 bases). The CDR3 is 16 residues long. Trimming left V 1 base short and J 4 bases short, with 16 bases between. Per germline, CDR1 SEHNR and CDR2 FQNEAQ (reference sequence). CDR3: CASSLDWGADGYGYTF. DNA of the CDR3: TGTGCCAGCAGCTTAGATTGGGGCGCAGACGGCTATGGCTACACCTTC.

The V call is TRBV9, the J call TRBJ2-2; TRBD1 or TRBD2 may be the D gene (5 bases each). CDR1 and CDR2 from the germline V gene are SGDLS and YYNGEE. V gave up 1 base and J gave up 3 bases, with 13 bases separating them. The CDR3 covers 16 residues. The CDR3, as DNA: TGTGCCAGCAGCGTAACCGACCGGGGCGACACCGGGGAGCTGTTTTTT. It translates to CASSVTDRGDTGELFF. Variable domain in full (rest from reference TRBV9 and TRBJ2-2): DSGVTQTPKHLITATGQRVTLRCSPRSGDLSVYWYQQSLDQGLQFLIQYYNGEERAKGNILERFSAQQFPDLHSELNLSSLELGDSALYFCASSVTDRGDTGELFFGEGSRLTVL.

This clonotype has a count of ten or more. This chain joins TRBV20-1 and TRBJ2-3; 7 nucleotides agree with TRBD2. J was trimmed by 2 bases and V by 5 bases; bases with no gene match: 7. The germline V gene encodes CDR1 DFQATT and CDR2 SNEGSKA (reference sequence). The CDR3 runs 14 residues. In nucleotides, the CDR3 is TGCAGTGCTCGTACCGGGACTAACACAGATACGCAGTATTTT. Translated, it gives CSARTGTNTDTQYF.

The table lists this clonotype with many counts. V gene TRBV14 combines with J gene TRBJ2-1; 9 bases are shared with TRBD2. CDR1 and CDR2 (germline): SGHDN, FVKESK. CDR3 size: 16 residues. V lost 4 bases to trimming and J lost 2 bases; unmatched junction nucleotides: 6. The CDR3 here is CASSPVRGGTYNEQFF. The CDR3 DNA reads TGTGCCAGCAGCCCGGTGCGGGGGGGAACCTACAATGAGCAGTTCTTC.

J is TRBJ2-5 and V is TRBV7-3; D is perhaps TRBD2 (6 bases). The V gene lost 5 bases and the J gene lost 5 bases, with 18 bases spanning the gap. The germline gives CDR1 SGHTA, CDR2 FQGTGA. The CDR3 runs 15 residues. The chain's CDR3 is CASSVSDGGLETQYF. Written as DNA, the CDR3 is TGTGCCAGCAGCGTAAGCGATGGGGGACTGGAGACCCAGTACTTC.

Ten or more counts support this clonotype. This rearrangement joins TRBV10-3 to TRBJ2-2; weak D call: TRBD1 (5 bases). The CDR3 runs to 16 residues. Trimming stripped 2 bases from V and 5 bases from J, with 15 bases between. Germline V CDR1 and CDR2: ENHRY, SYGVKD. CDR3 nucleotide sequence: TGTGCCATCAGTGAGGCAGGGCGAAGGAAAACCGGGGAGCTGTTTTTT. It translates to CAISEAGRRKTGELFF.

This clonotype occurred many times. The chain uses TRBV6-1 and TRBJ2-1; 9 bases match TRBD2. CDR3 length equals 15 residues. Per germline, CDR1 MNHNS and CDR2 SASEGT. J was trimmed by 9 bases and V by 1 base; bases with no gene match: 7. This chain's CDR3 is CASSEGSGGSGEQFF. As DNA, the CDR3 is TGTGCCAGCAGTGAAGGTAGCGGGGGTAGCGGTGAGCAGTTCTTC.

The chain has TRBV27 and TRBJ1-2; the D gene is possibly TRBD1 (6 bases). Germline CDR1 and CDR2: MNHEY and SMNVEV (reference sequence). V lost 6 bases and J lost 3, with 14 bases in between. The CDR3 contains 14 residues. CDR3 region: CASRLSRGDYGYTF. The CDR3 region has the DNA TGTGCCAGCAGACTTAGCAGGGGTGACTATGGCTACACCTTC.

This clonotype occurred many times. This chain links TRBV6-1 with TRBJ2-5; D unresolved. V lost 5 bases, J lost 4 bases, and 8 bases lay in between. The V gene's germline CDR1 is MNHNS and CDR2 SASEGT. This CDR3 is 12 amino acids long. CDR3 protein: CASSFGPETQYF. The CDR3 DNA follows: TGTGCCAGCAGTTTTGGCCCAGAGACCCAGTACTTC.

This clonotype was seen many times. This chain uses TRBV11-2 with TRBJ1-4; 9 bases align to TRBD1. The CDR3 loop spans 15 amino acids. V shed 6 bases and J 7 bases; nucleotides not matched to a gene: 9. In germline, CDR1 is SGHAT, CDR2 FQNNGV. The CDR3 loop is CASSPDRGRGEKLFF. The CDR3 DNA sequence: TGTGCCAGCAGTCCTGACAGGGGGAGAGGTGAAAAACTGTTTTTT.

This clonotype appeared a few times. CDR3 bases: TGCAGTGCTAGAGATCCAGGGGTTAATGAAAAACTGTTTTTT. Translation: CSARDPGVNEKLFF. V and J are TRBV20-1 and TRBJ1-4, with a weak D call TRBD1 (6 bases). The V gene lost 0 bases and the J gene lost 4 bases, with 9 bases spanning the gap. CDR3 size: 14 residues. Looked up from germline, CDR1 is DFQATT and CDR2 is SNEGSKA (reference sequence).

There are many counts of this clonotype. The chain recombines TRBV18 with TRBJ1-1; D possibly corresponds to TRBD1 (6 bases). The CDR3 is made up of 13 amino acids. Germline CDR1 reads KGHSH; CDR2 reads LQKENI. Trimming left V 3 bases short and J 3 bases short, with 8 bases between. CDR3 region: CASSPRGDTEAFF. The CDR3 nucleotides are TGTGCCAGCTCACCGAGGGGGGACACTGAAGCTTTCTTT.

This clonotype has ten or more counts. The V call is TRBV7-9, the J call TRBJ1-5; a possible D gene is TRBD1 (5 bases). V was pared by 1 base and J by 3 bases, with 16 bases between. Germline assignment: CDR1 SEHNR and CDR2 FQNEAQ (reference sequence). The CDR3 has 17 residues. The DNA of the CDR3 is TGTGCCAGCAGCTTAGAGTTAGGGCCGGGACCCAATCAGCCCCAGCATTTT. Its protein is CASSLELGPGPNQPQHF. The variable domain in full, with the rest retrieved from reference TRBV7-9 and TRBJ1-5, is DTGVSQNPRHKITKRGQNVTFRCDPISEHNRLYWYRQTLGQGPEFLTYFQNEAQLEKSRLLSDRFSAERPKGSFSTLEIQRTEQGDSAMYLCASSLELGPGPNQPQHFGDGTRLSIL.

This clonotype appeared many times. The genes are TRBV7-8 and TRBJ1-1, with 7 bases fitting TRBD1. Germline loops: CDR1 SGHVS, CDR2 FQNEAQ. The CDR3 contains 14 residues. V lost 3 bases and J lost 3; bases outside the gene matches: 4. CDR3 nucleotide sequence: TGTGCCAGCAGCTTCGACAGGGTGGACACTGAAGCTTTCTTT. Its translation is CASSFDRVDTEAFF.

The table lists this clonotype with many counts. V and J are TRBV10-3 and TRBJ2-5; D not certain. V was trimmed by 4 bases and J by 4 bases, leaving 16 bases between them. The CDR3 extends over 15 amino acids. CDR1 is ENHRY, CDR2 SYGVKD, per germline. The CDR3 DNA reads TGTGCCATCAGTGGCTTGGCAGCCATGTCAGAGACCCAGTACTTC. As protein: CAISGLAAMSETQYF.

This clonotype was detected ten times or more. The genes are TRBV5-1 and TRBJ2-1, with TRBD1 identical over 9 bases. Germline assignment: CDR1 SGHRS and CDR2 YFSETQ. Trimming removed 0 bases from V and 4 bases from J; junction bases left unmatched: 11. The CDR3 is made up of 18 amino acids. CDR3: CASSLVLGRDRDYNEQFF. Written as DNA, the CDR3 is TGCGCCAGCAGCTTGGTTCTGGGAAGGGACAGGGATTACAATGAGCAGTTCTTC.

At least ten counts were recorded for this clonotype. The chain couples TRBV30 to TRBJ2-3, with 10 bases identical to TRBD2. The CDR3 runs 14 residues. From germline, CDR1 is GTSNPN and CDR2 SVGIG (reference sequence). Germline trimming cut 0 bases from V and 9 bases from J; bases unmatched to any gene: 6. DNA of the CDR3: TGTGCCTGGAGTGTAGCGGGGGGGGATGGCACGCAGTATTTT. Translated: CAWSVAGGDGTQYF.

The J gene is TRBJ2-1, the V gene TRBV11-2; 9 nucleotides align to TRBD2. Per germline, CDR1 SGHAT and CDR2 FQNNGV. CDR3 size: 16 residues. V lost 0 bases and J lost 7; bases outside the gene matches: 7. The CDR3 sequence is CASSLELTSGGNEQFF. CDR3 in DNA: TGTGCCAGCAGCTTAGAGTTGACTAGCGGAGGGAATGAGCAGTTCTTC.

Concerning this clonotype: The junction does not match germline at one end; this may be a read error. The chain links TRBV5-8 to TRBJ1-5, with TRBD1 identical over 9 bases. The CDR3 consists of 15 residues. CDR1 and CDR2 from the germline V gene are SGHTS and YDEGEE. The CDR3 DNA reads as TGTGCCAGCAGCCGGGACAGGGCCGCTGGGCGGCCCCAGCGTTTT. The encoded protein is CASSRDRAAGRPQRF.

This clonotype was recorded many times. The CDR3 nucleotides are TGCAGTGCCGCGGGGGGTACCTACAATGAGCAGTTCTTC. Residues: CSAAGGTYNEQFF. The V gene is TRBV20-1, the J gene TRBJ2-1, with 8 bases matching TRBD2. The CDR3 consists of 13 residues. V shed 6 bases, J shed 2 bases, and the junction held 3 bases outside the gene matches. Germline assignment: CDR1 DFQATT and CDR2 SNEGSKA (reference sequence).

The table lists this clonotype with a few counts. V usage is TRBV5-8 and J usage is TRBJ2-7; D ambiguous. CDR3 length: 15 residues. V was shortened by 0 bases and J by 5 bases, with 15 bases between the two germline ends. Germline values: CDR1 SGHTS, CDR2 YDEGEE. DNA of the CDR3: TGTGCCAGCAGCTTGGCCGGGCCAGGTGGAAACGAGCAGTACTTC. Amino acids: CASSLAGPGGNEQYF. Supplemented by reference TRBV5-8 and TRBJ2-7, the full variable domain reads EAGVTQSPTHLIKTRGQQATLRCSPISGHTSVYWYQQALGLGLQFLLWYDEGEERNRGNFPPRFSGRQFPNYSSELNVNALELEDSALYLCASSLAGPGGNEQYFGPGTRLTVT.

The sample holds many counts of this clonotype. This chain connects TRBV6-1 to TRBJ2-7, with no clear D. CDR1 and CDR2 (germline): MNHNS, SASEGT. The germline V and J ends were trimmed by 6 bases and 4 bases, with 13 bases remaining between them. This CDR3 spans 13 amino acids. The chain's CDR3 is CASSLGAVYEQYF. CDR3 sequence (DNA): TGTGCCAGCAGCCTCGGAGCCGTGTACGAGCAGTACTTC.

Many counts were recorded for this clonotype. The chain joins TRBV6-1 to TRBJ2-3; TRBD2 is a possible D gene (7 bases). Between the trimmed V and J ends, which lost 3 bases and 10 bases, there was a span of 20 bases. The CDR3 loop spans 15 amino acids. Germline-derived CDR1 and CDR2 are MNHNS and SASEGT. The CDR3 DNA is TGTGCCAGCAGTGAGGGGGGGACATTTTTCCCGGCGCAGTATTTT. This sequence encodes CASSEGGTFFPAQYF.

This clonotype was seen a few times. The chain joins TRBV30 to TRBJ1-2; no firm D call. The CDR3 extends over 11 amino acids. Germline V gene lookup returns CDR1 GTSNPN and CDR2 SVGIG (reference sequence). V gave up 5 bases and J gave up 5 bases, with 9 bases separating them. The DNA of the CDR3 is TGTGCCTGGGCAGGAGGTTATGGCTACACCTTC. Protein: CAWAGGYGYTF.